This T cell receptor beta chain came from a study of identical twins. V lost 3 bases and J lost 6; bases outside the gene matches: 8. The CDR3 is 16 residues long. Germline V CDR1 and CDR2: LGHNA, YSLEER. Whole-study results and caveats: A lower insertion count was a feature of abundant cord blood beta clonotypes, with no such feature in memory repertoires.

This clonotype was counted a few times. What it recognizes is unknown. Carrying unique molecular identifiers, the cDNA also gained a universal primer site through template switching. MiXCR, run by TCRdb on the 5' RACE reads, gives a single entry per CDR3 protein. This sample has approximately 700,000 distinct CDR3 sequences, with around 6.1% found just once. Specimen: naive T cells sorted from blood. The chain uses TRBV4-3 and TRBJ2-3; TRBD2 aligns across 11 bases. The TCR originated in a man younger than 30 in good health. CDR3 in DNA: TGCGCCAGCAGCCAGTCTAGCGGGGGGACGGTGGATACGCAGTATTTT. This codes for CASSQSSGGTVDTQYF.